This section outlines one T cell receptor beta chain sequence together with its context. The clone's antigen remains unknown. Base-call qualities are not available, and no considerably larger clone is one nucleotide away. This record comes from a study of cytomegalovirus exposure and HLA in healthy donors (TCRdb year 2017). Notes on the research overall: In an earlier analysis of about 560 of the donors, around 290 Gb of sequence data and approximately 120 million unique TCR beta sequences from roughly 190 million T cells were reported. Rather than using new phenotypic data, the later analysis identified candidate immune exposures from TCR beta sequences and from how often those sequences occurred across donors. Typing coverage varied by locus: roughly 629-640 donors for A, B, C, DRB1 and DQB1; 500 to 550 for DQA1; over 600 for DPA1; about 450 for DPB1. In addition to the first cohort of around 670 subjects, a separate validation cohort of approximately 120 different subjects was used. To predict cytomegalovirus infection status, the study brought together high-throughput TCR immunosequencing, statistical association of individual TCRs with disease status, and machine learning. A later analysis re-analyzed previously published TCR beta repertoires from roughly 600 donors and added high-resolution HLA genotyping to study TCR occurrence patterns. Roughly 5 DR-DQ haplotypes were handled as single units for association and clustering, since linkage in the cohort was strong. Of the 300 to 450 genotyped donors, 81% were placed in the genetic ancestry cluster associated with self-reported Caucasian donors. Donor age, sex, ethnicity and CMV serostatus were collected together with the repertoire data. A later genetic analysis used genome-wide SNP genotypes for 398 of the 666 donors, treating that subset as a discovery cohort. In an earlier analysis of 500 to 650 of the donors, high-throughput TCR beta sequencing was used to judge whether each TCR beta V gene segment behaved as functional or pseudogenic. All discovery cohort repertoires had been generated on a single sequencing platform. An early release covering 550 to 650 HLA-typed donors comprised 250 to 350 gigabases of sequencing data and some 79 million unique TCR sequences. Both class I and class II loci were covered by HLA typing, at four-digit resolution. The study was designed to test whether signatures of past pathogen exposure could be identified by cataloging public T cell receptors. Among about 370 genotyped donors of the cohort, an average of around 250,000 unique TCR beta nucleotide sequences was sequenced per donor, of which approximately 18% were non-productive. The study profiled the T cell repertoires of hundreds of subjects by immunosequencing and related them to cytomegalovirus serostatus. What the work shows at the level of the full study, not this receptor alone: A later genetic analysis reported fewer N-insertions in productive TCRs among donors in an Asian-associated ancestry cluster than the approximately 700-donor mean. Compared with equally common non-associated chains, HLA-associated TCR beta chains in a later analysis were more clonally expanded and had lower generation probabilities. Sequencing depth was assumed to be roughly uniform across donors in the presence/absence analyses, though that assumption may not hold. Correlated functional status among segregating V segments might reflect linkage disequilibrium, but an unknown experimental factor could not be ruled out. In vitro tests confirmed that a few of the cytomegalovirus-associated TCR beta chains recognize cytomegalovirus antigens. HLA typing was unavailable for some donors at each locus, so association tests used only the typed subset. A later analysis found that most CMV-associated TCR beta chains appeared HLA-restricted, with HLA associations seemingly driven largely by CMV exposure. The only immune exposure information available for the cohort was CMV serostatus. The earlier analysis of about 600 of the donors excluded approximately 17 rarely observed V segments, including chromosome 9 orphons, because counts were too low. At a false discovery rate of 0.05, a later analysis linked some 18,000 TCR beta sequences to specific HLA alleles. Cytomegalovirus status was reported to be diagnosed by the classifier with high specificity and sensitivity in both the original and validation cohorts. Across donors, most TCR sequences were observed very rarely, whereas some public TCRs were present in many individuals. According to a later analysis, TCR association rates differed among HLA loci, with DRB1 alleles showing the most associated TCRs and HLA-C alleles showing the fewest. A group of highly shared sequence variants was considered likely to be a technical artifact of the sequencing pipeline. Assigning TCR associations to individual alleles was difficult when HLA alleles, especially DR and DQ, strongly co-occurred. In the study, 150 to 200 TCR beta chains were listed as associated with cytomegalovirus. The authors suggested that the approach could potentially be extended to other disease states and immunological phenotypes. Only TCR beta chains were sequenced in this cohort, and the absence of alpha or paired-chain data limited detectable features. A later analysis reported that several top co-occurrence clusters appeared linked to parvovirus B19, influenza, CMV and Epstein-Barr virus. A further reported finding was that TCR beta sequences accurately predicted the HLA-A and HLA-B alleles for most subjects in the first cohort. V-gene and J-gene trimming of TCR beta chains was associated with a missense DCLRE1C variant in a later genetic analysis, and the association was replicated in an independent cohort. In an earlier analysis of approximately 590 of the donors, most TCR beta V segments appeared in productive rearrangements about 87% or about 30% of the time, broadly matching IMGT annotations. Some IMGT-functional V segments, including TRBV6-2 and TRBV6-3, could not be told apart with the 87-base-pair reads, so those segments were excluded.

In total, roughly 710 healthy bone marrow donors made up the cohort. At the time of sampling, all cohort members were nominally healthy, though unrecorded immune exposures were likely present. The donor was CMV seropositive and belonged to the group of over 250 seropositive cohort members. Every donor gave a peripheral blood sample, and the peripheral blood mononuclear cells from that sample were used for TCR beta sequencing. The Qiagen DNeasy Blood Extraction Kit was used to extract genomic DNA from the blood cell samples. In the germline V gene (reference sequence), CDR1 corresponds to LNHDA and CDR2 to SQIVND. V lost 5 bases and J lost 0 bases, and the count of bases not matched to a germline gene is 7. The CDR3 holds 16 amino acids from the cysteine to the phenylalanine. Only CDR3 DNA is held: 48 bases, read in frame from base 1. Libraries were prepared through the immunoSEQ multiplex PCR assay. For the multiplex PCR, a mixture combining 60 forward primers for TCR Vbeta segments and 13 reverse primers for TCR Jbeta segments was used. The CDR3 region of rearranged TCR beta genes was amplified from genomic DNA with a multiplex PCR assay. The amplified TCR beta libraries were sequenced on the Illumina HiSeq System as 87-base-pair reads. The authors' pipeline ran thus. Across the 500 to 700 repertoires, a later analysis counted 78 million or so unique TCR beta chains, roughly 11 million of which were shared by at least two donors. Raw reads were error-corrected and collapsed into unique sequences by a nearest-neighbor algorithm in which closely related sequences were merged to remove PCR and sequencing errors. CDR3 sequences were aligned to IMGT reference sequences to assign V, D and J gene segments. For a sequence to be retained, a match of at least six nucleotides to both a V gene segment and a J gene segment was required. A rearrangement counted as productive if the CDR3 had no stop codons and remained in frame with V and J, and every other rearrangement counted as non-productive. CDR3 was defined by IMGT convention, running from the second conserved V-encoded cysteine to the conserved J-encoded phenylalanine. Sequences without an unambiguous match to a single V gene segment were excluded from the earlier analysis of several hundred of the donors. An earlier analysis of 587 of the donors classified V segments as functional when productive rearrangements were above 56.7% and as segregating when the standard deviation between donors was above 5%. A statistical classification framework was built for diagnosing cytomegalovirus status from the catalog of TCR beta chain sequences. A later analysis assigned V and J genes by comparing TCR nucleotide sequences with IMGT/GENE-DB human TR gene sequences. The TCRdist pipeline was used in a later analysis to assign CDR3 sequences and most-parsimonious VDJ recombination scenarios. A later analysis defined each TCR beta chain by its CDR3 amino acid sequence plus V-gene family, and excluded reads lacking a unique V-gene family. As a way to deal with suspected cross-contamination and a sequencing artifact, a later analysis dropped approximately 570 nucleotide sequences that were highly shared and had low generation probability. In a later analysis, a clonal expansion index for each public chain was calculated from normalized within-repertoire ranks of inferred template counts. In a later analysis, generation probabilities were computed with a VDJ recombination model fitted to out-of-frame rearrangements, and the resulting probabilities were checked against IGoR. Hypergeometric tests were used in a later analysis to score TCR-TCR, TCR-HLA and TCR-CMV co-occurrence, with a repertoire-size bias correction applied to the TCR pairs. In a later analysis, false discovery rates were estimated by permuting HLA or CMV assignments 20 times. In a later analysis, co-occurring TCRs were grouped using DBSCAN, and TCRdist sequence similarity was added for clustering within HLA-allele-positive subsets. Repertoires with fewer than 30,000 or more than 120,000 public chains, plus five repertoires with anomalous nucleotide sharing, were excluded from co-occurrence clustering. The table was pulled from immuneACCESS by TCRdb, which kept in-frame rearrangements only. Such tables lose some clones; where checked, under half of the loss comes from unresolved V genes, and the rest has no known cause. V, J and clone size reflect that table, while D and trimming were determined from the DNA. The sample yields fewer than 200,000 clones; 83% were counted once. Under 2% of the sample belongs to the ten largest clones.

This TCR derives from a man aged 35 to 55 in good health and CMV-seropositive. Material for sequencing was PBMCs. The chain was built from TRBV19 and TRBJ2-4; TRBD1 fits 7 bases in the junction. The DNA sequence is given as TGTGCCAGTAGTCCATTCACAGGGGAAGCCAAAAACATTCAGTACTTC. Its product reads: CASSPFTGEAKNIQYF. Where the CDR3 stops, the reference TRBV19 and TRBJ2-4 genes take over; the full variable domain is DGGITQSPKYLFRKEGQNVTLSCEQNLNHDAMYWYRQDPGQGLRLIYYSQIVNDFQKGDIAEGYSVSREKKESFPLTVTSAQKNPTAFYLCASSPFTGEAKNIQYFGAGTRLSVL.